Shown below are 13 T cell receptor beta chains from a single sample sequenced in a study of cytomegalovirus exposure and HLA in healthy donors. Data came from immunoSEQ multiplex PCR; TCRdb stores just in-frame clones and leaves some out. Of 45,000 to 60,000 clones in the sample, 90% to 95% were seen once. Sequenced: PBMCs. The receptors derive from a woman aged 18-30 years in good health and CMV-seronegative.

CDR3 bases: TGCGCCAGCAGCCAAGTCGGTGGCTACGAGCAGTACTTC. Protein: CASSQVGGYEQYF. This rearrangement joins TRBV4-1 to TRBJ2-7; D not resolved. Deletions cut 1 base from V and 3 bases from J, with 7 bases between. The germline CDR1 and CDR2 sequences are MGHRA and YSYEKL. The CDR3 runs 13 residues.

The chain links TRBV11-2 to TRBJ1-2; 10 nucleotides line up with TRBD1. The CDR3 runs to 14 residues. Germline V CDR1 and CDR2: SGHAT, FQNNGV. The junction had 9 bases not matched to a gene; V was cut back by 6 bases and J by 8 bases. The CDR3 DNA reads as TGTGCCAGCAGAGATCCGGGACAGGGGCACGGCTACACCTTC. Protein product: CASRDPGQGHGYTF.

The chain employs TRBV19 and TRBJ1-2, with D tentatively TRBD1 (6 bases). The CDR3 spans 16 residues. Per germline, CDR1 LNHDA and CDR2 SQIVND (reference sequence). Trimming stripped 4 bases from V and 6 bases from J, with 21 bases between. This CDR3 reads CASSSTQNGWDNGYTF. In nucleotides, the CDR3 is TGTGCCAGTAGTAGTACGCAGAACGGCTGGGACAATGGCTACACCTTC.

V usage is TRBV18 and J usage is TRBJ2-3; D possibly corresponds to TRBD2 (6 bases). With 0 bases removed from V and 1 base from J, the gap between germline ends came to 8 bases. This CDR3 has 15 residues. Germline assignment: CDR1 KGHSH and CDR2 LQKENI. DNA for the CDR3: TGTGCCAGCTCACCACCTACGGGAGGCACAGATACGCAGTATTTT. It yields the protein CASSPPTGGTDTQYF.

The sample holds one count of this clone. The chain links TRBV2 to TRBJ2-7, with D perhaps TRBD2 (7 bases). This CDR3 is 14 amino acids long. Trimming took off 7 bases at V and 9 bases at J, with 22 bases between the two ends. Looked up from germline, CDR1 is SNHLY and CDR2 is FYNNEI. CDR3 in DNA: TGTGCCAGCAAGGGGGGGGGCATCTGGAACGGGCAGTACTTC. Protein: CASKGGGIWNGQYF.

The V call is TRBV5-8, the J call TRBJ1-3; the D gene is possibly TRBD1 (5 bases). This CDR3 contains 15 residues. CDR1 and CDR2 (germline): SGHTS, YDEGEE. V was pared by 3 bases and J by 0 bases, with 10 bases between. The CDR3 is CASSSGLNSGNTIYF. In DNA form, the CDR3 reads TGTGCCAGCAGCTCGGGACTGAACTCTGGAAACACCATATATTTT.

This clone has a single count. The V and J genes are TRBV6-5 and TRBJ2-7; 7 bases fit TRBD1. Germline V gives CDR1 MNHEY, CDR2 SVGAGI. This CDR3 contains 13 residues. With V trimmed by 6 bases and J by 4 bases, 6 bases remained unmatched. The chain's CDR3 is CASSSRDSYEQYV. The CDR3 DNA follows: TGTGCCAGCAGCTCCCGGGACAGTTACGAGCAGTACGTC.

This clone appeared a single time. This chain links TRBV7-9 with TRBJ2-1; TRBD1 agrees at 11 bases. From germline, CDR1 is SEHNR and CDR2 FQNEAQ (reference sequence). The length of the CDR3 is 14 residues. With V trimmed by 3 bases and J by 6 bases, 1 base remained unmatched. CDR3 amino acids: CASSLGTGGNEQFF. Here the CDR3 DNA reads TGTGCCAGCAGCTTGGGGACAGGGGGCAATGAGCAGTTCTTC.

The rearrangement joins TRBV19 to TRBJ1-1, with D possibly TRBD1 on 6 matching bases. The CDR3 sequence is 15 residues long. Germline V gene data show CDR1 as LNHDA and CDR2 as SQIVND (reference sequence). V was cut by 7 bases and J by 5 bases, with 20 bases left in between. The CDR3: CASTGVRGARTEAFF. The CDR3 DNA sequence: TGTGCCAGTACCGGGGTTCGGGGGGCGAGAACTGAAGCTTTCTTT.

The genes are TRBV15 and TRBJ1-1; no reliable D call. V shed 0 bases and J shed 11 bases, with 13 bases lying between them. The CDR3 runs 13 residues. Germline V gives CDR1 LNHNV, CDR2 YYDKDF (reference sequence). CDR3 loop: CATSRDRLRSAFF. The CDR3 DNA is TGTGCCACCAGCAGAGATCGCCTGCGGAGCGCTTTCTTT.

This sequence joins TRBV18 and TRBJ2-4, with 11 bases matching TRBD2. Germline V gene data show CDR1 as KGHSH and CDR2 as LQKENI. The CDR3 has 18 residues. Unmatched junction bases numbered 10, after V lost 1 base and J lost 5 bases. DNA for the CDR3: TGTGCCAGCTCACCACTAGCGGGAGGGCCCGGGGGCCAAAACATTCAGTACTTC. It encodes CASSPLAGGPGGQNIQYF.

The rearrangement joins TRBV5-1 to TRBJ2-2; D remains ambiguous. Per the germline V gene, CDR1 is SGHRS and CDR2 is YFSETQ. The CDR3 contains 15 residues. Deletions cut 1 base from V and 3 bases from J, with 10 bases between. The CDR3 spells CASSLRGAYTGELFF. CDR3 DNA sequence: TGCGCCAGCAGCTTGAGAGGAGCGTACACCGGGGAGCTGTTTTTT.

The CDR3: CASSEGLAEGEQFF. The DNA of the CDR3 is TGTGCCAGCAGTGAGGGACTAGCGGAGGGGGAGCAGTTCTTC. This chain joins TRBV2 and TRBJ2-1, with TRBD2 identical over 11 bases. From germline, CDR1 is SNHLY and CDR2 FYNNEI. CDR3 length: 14 residues. V trimming: 3 bases; J trimming: 10 bases; junction bases outside the gene matches: 5.